The TCR beta chain described here comes from a study of blood T cell repertoires in COVID-19. Across the whole study: Samples came from the United States, Italy and Spain, spanning acute and convalescent COVID-19. The cDNA or gDNA used as material had been derived from T cells, B-cell-depleted T cells, or PBMCs.

Germline CDR1 and CDR2: SGHRS and YFSETQ. V lost 4 bases to trimming and J lost 3 bases; unmatched junction nucleotides: 2. This CDR3 is 14 amino acids long. In the authors' methods: Reference gene primer amplification in the assay estimated nucleated cell counts. Produced via immunoSEQ multiplex PCR; TCRdb's table is partial and in-frame only. For V, J and clone size, that table is used; D and trimming come from the DNA. Of over 45,000 clones detected, roughly 85% appear once; the ten largest clones hold approximately 11%. This chain uses TRBV5-1 with TRBJ2-5; TRBD1 aligns across 11 bases. The sequence was obtained from a human donor in a cohort sampled during active COVID-19. Sequencing was done on a sample of peripheral blood. CDR3 in amino acids: CASSPGQGEETQYF. CDR3 in DNA: TGCGCCAGCAGCCCGGGACAGGGGGAAGAGACCCAGTACTTC.